Listed below are T cell receptor beta chains from one sample, sequenced in a study of blood T cell repertoires in COVID-19. Repertoires were generated with immunoSEQ multiplex PCR, while TCRdb's copy carries only in-frame clones and drops some. Altogether around 20,000 clones are present, about 91% being singletons, with the ten largest covering almost 8.5%. Material for sequencing was peripheral blood. All receptors derive from a human donor in a cohort sampled during active COVID-19. The donor label of this sample is uncertain. The CDR3 runs from the conserved cysteine through the conserved F or W. D genes are given only for firm matches. Expanded clones are given a class, and other clones once, few, many or no size at all.

length	D	size	V	J	CDR3	DNA
14	-	-	TRBV19	TRBJ2-2	CASSMGQYTGELFF	TGTGCCAGTAGTATGGGGCAGTACACCGGGGAGCTGTTTTTT
13	-	few	TRBV27	TRBJ2-7	CASSLNRGSEQYF	TGTGCCAGCAGTTTAAACCGGGGTAGCGAGCAGTACTTC
15	TRBD2	-	TRBV2	TRBJ2-1	CASSPDSGRAHEQFF	TGTGCCAGCAGTCCAGATAGCGGGAGGGCCCATGAGCAGTTCTTC
15	-	-	TRBV5-1	TRBJ1-1	CASSPGAGAYTEAFF	TGCGCCAGCAGCCCCGGGGCAGGGGCCTACACTGAAGCTTTCTTT
15	TRBD1	-	TRBV4-2	TRBJ2-7	CASSQVTGQGYEQYF	TGTGCCAGCAGCCAAGTAACGGGACAGGGCTACGAGCAGTACTTC
14	TRBD1	-	TRBV28	TRBJ2-7	CASSRGQAVYEQYF	TGTGCCAGCAGCCGGGGACAGGCGGTCTACGAGCAGTACTTC
14	TRBD2	-	TRBV2	TRBJ2-3	CASSEERSGGTQYF	TGTGCCAGCAGTGAGGAGCGGTCGGGAGGTACGCAGTATTTT
14	-	-	TRBV5-4	TRBJ2-7	CASSPGLWAYEQYF	TGTGCCAGCAGCCCGGGACTGTGGGCCTACGAGCAGTACTTC
16	TRBD2	-	TRBV15	TRBJ2-5	CATTKRTSGIGETQYF	TGTGCCACCACCAAGAGGACTAGCGGGATAGGGGAGACCCAGTACTTC
15	-	-	TRBV19	TRBJ2-7	CASSIGTGLLDEQYF	TGTGCCAGTAGTATAGGTACAGGGCTCTTGGACGAGCAGTACTTC
14	-	-	TRBV7-9	TRBJ1-4	CASSLGRTNEKLFF	TGTGCCAGCAGCTTAGGGAGGACTAATGAAAAACTGTTTTTT
16	TRBD2	-	TRBV7-3	TRBJ2-1	CASSLSPSGPLGEQFF	TGTGCCAGCAGCTTAAGTCCTAGCGGACCTTTGGGTGAGCAGTTCTTC
14	-	-	TRBV2	TRBJ1-1	CASRGAVVNTEAFF	TGTGCCAGCAGAGGGGCGGTGGTGAACACTGAAGCTTTCTTT
15	-	-	TRBV5-1	TRBJ1-2	CASSLEVVGEDGYTF	TGCGCCAGCAGCTTGGAAGTGGTAGGGGAGGATGGCTACACCTTC
15	-	-	TRBV2	TRBJ1-6	CASSGPRGYNSPLHF	TGTGCCAGCAGCGGGCCTAGGGGATATAATTCACCCCTCCACTTT
15	TRBD2	-	TRBV2	TRBJ2-3	CASTRTSGSLDTQYF	TGTGCCAGCACCAGGACTAGCGGTTCCTTGGATACGCAGTATTTT
13	-	few	TRBV18	TRBJ1-5	CASSREGNQPQHF	TGTGCCAGCTCGCGTGAGGGCAATCAGCCCCAGCATTTT
15	TRBD1	-	TRBV28	TRBJ2-5	CASISRGTGQETQYF	TGTGCCAGCATCTCTAGGGGGACAGGGCAAGAGACCCAGTACTTC
10	-	-	TRBV29-1	TRBJ1-1	CSVAQIEAFF	TGCAGCGTTGCCCAGATTGAAGCTTTCTTT
15	-	-	TRBV6-4	TRBJ2-7	CASHHTPEVYYEQYF	TGTGCCAGTCACCACACCCCGGAGGTGTACTACGAGCAGTACTTC
15	TRBD1	-	TRBV2	TRBJ1-4	CASSGNRGSNEKLFF	TGTGCCAGCAGTGGAAACAGGGGTAGTAATGAAAAACTGTTTTTT
15	TRBD1	-	TRBV5-5	TRBJ2-1	CASSLRTGGYNEQFF	TGTGCCAGCAGCTTGAGGACAGGGGGGTACAATGAGCAGTTCTTC
15	TRBD1	-	TRBV3-1/TRBV3-2	TRBJ1-6	CASSPRDSYNSPLHF	TGTGCCAGCAGCCCACGGGACAGTTATAATTCACCCCTCCACTTT
13	-	once	TRBV29-1	TRBJ2-1	CSVLTGSYNEQFF	TGCAGCGTCCTGACAGGTTCCTACAATGAGCAGTTCTTC
15	-	-	TRBV24-1	TRBJ2-2	CATSDRGHPTGELFF	TGTGCCACCAGTGATAGGGGACACCCCACCGGGGAGCTGTTTTTT
14	TRBD1	-	TRBV30	TRBJ1-2	CACSTRGRDYGYTF	TGTGCCTGTTCCACAAGGGGGCGCGACTATGGCTACACCTTC
18	TRBD1	medium-sized	TRBV11-2	TRBJ2-7	CASSLDIPGQATPYEQYF	TGTGCCAGCAGCTTAGATATCCCGGGACAGGCGACACCCTACGAGCAGTACTTC
14	-	-	TRBV6-1	TRBJ2-5	CASSETGYQETQYF	TGTGCCAGCAGTGAGACAGGCTACCAAGAGACCCAGTACTTC
13	-	-	TRBV11-1	TRBJ2-5	CASSFNPRETQYF	TGTGCCAGCAGCTTTAACCCCAGAGAGACCCAGTACTTC